The 9 T cell receptor beta chains given below trace back to one sample, sequenced in a study of blood T cells in healthy people across ages. A J-beta primer mix and a sample-barcoded 5' primer were used in a second PCR of about 7 to 12 cycles. TCRdb itself ran the 5' RACE reads through MiXCR, one entry per CDR3 protein. In the table there are 1.4 million to 1.5 million distinct CDR3 sequences, 42% of which are singletons. The sample consisted of blood. The origin of the receptors is a woman between 18 and 29 years old in good health.

The chain uses TRBV20-1 and TRBJ2-3; 7 nucleotides match TRBD2. The V gene's germline CDR1 is DFQATT and CDR2 SNEGSKA (reference sequence). This CDR3 has 14 residues. Trimming cost V 4 bases and J 1 base; bases outside gene matches: 5. CDR3 protein: CSATEAGRTDTQYF. For the CDR3, the DNA is TGCAGTGCTACCGAAGCGGGGCGCACAGATACGCAGTATTTT.

This rearrangement joins TRBV9 to TRBJ1-2; tentative D call: TRBD1 (6 bases). The V gene lost 1 base and the J gene lost 8 bases, with 12 bases spanning the gap. CDR3 length: 13 residues. CDR1 SGDLS and CDR2 YYNGEE come from the germline V gene. This CDR3 is CASSVLQGKGYTF. The CDR3 nucleotides are TGTGCCAGCAGCGTACTACAGGGCAAGGGCTACACCTTC.

CDR3 nucleotide sequence: TGTGCCAGCAGCTTAAATTTCTTTGCAACAGGGCCCTTCTATGAGCAGTTCTTC. It is translated as CASSLNFFATGPFYEQFF. This chain uses TRBV7-2 with TRBJ2-1, with D perhaps matching TRBD1 (6 bases). Germline CDR1 is SGHTA and CDR2 is FQGNSA. The V end lost 2 bases, the J end lost 8 bases, and 25 bases lay between the germline ends. The CDR3 spans 18 residues.

V gene TRBV27 combines with J gene TRBJ1-1, with D hard to call. Germline lookup yields CDR1 MNHEY and CDR2 SMNVEV (reference sequence). The CDR3 has 15 residues. The V gene lost 2 bases and the J gene lost 3 bases, with 13 bases spanning the gap. CDR3 residues: CASSLGRGIDTEAFF. DNA of the CDR3: TGTGCCAGCAGTTTAGGGCGAGGGATTGACACTGAAGCTTTCTTT.

This clonotype was detected only a few times. The chain combines TRBV4-1 with TRBJ1-1, with 7 bases aligning to TRBD1. The germline CDR1 and CDR2 sequences are MGHRA and YSYEKL. With 3 bases clipped from V and 0 bases from J, the junction kept 7 bases outside the gene matches. The CDR3 has 16 amino acids. The CDR3 here is CASSHKGQTMNTEAFF. CDR3 bases: TGCGCCAGCAGCCACAAGGGACAGACGATGAACACTGAAGCTTTCTTT.

The chain recombines TRBV6-5 with TRBJ2-3; no clear D gene. Germline V CDR1 and CDR2: MNHEY, SVGAGI. The CDR3 has 15 residues. V lost 0 bases and J lost 6, with 13 bases in between. The CDR3 DNA sequence: TGTGCCAGCAGTTACTCGTTAGTCAGTGGCGATACGCAGTATTTT. Translated, it gives CASSYSLVSGDTQYF.

The rearrangement links TRBV2 to TRBJ2-4; 7 bases match TRBD1. The CDR3 runs to 13 residues. V lost 6 bases, J lost 13 bases, and 12 bases stayed unmatched. Germline V gives CDR1 SNHLY, CDR2 FYNNEI. The DNA of the CDR3 is TGTGCCAGCAGCGCTGGACAGGTTTGGGAGCAGTACTTC. Translation: CASSAGQVWEQYF. The whole variable domain, remainder taken from reference TRBV2 and TRBJ2-4, is EPEVTQTPSHQVTQMGQEVILRCVPISNHLYFYWYRQILGQKVEFLVSFYNNEISEKSEIFDDQFSVERPDGSNFTLKIRSTKLEDSAMYFCASSAGQVWEQYFGAGTRLSVL.

The CDR3 loop is CASSGTAGTAVNQPQHF. Here the CDR3 DNA reads TGTGCCAGCAGTGGAACGGCCGGGACAGCTGTAAATCAGCCCCAGCATTTT. This rearrangement joins TRBV28 to TRBJ1-5; the match to TRBD1 covers 7 bases. The length of the CDR3 is 17 residues. Per germline, CDR1 MDHEN and CDR2 SYDVKM. With V trimmed by 5 bases and J by 4 bases, 14 bases remained unmatched.

This clonotype showed up just a few times. In DNA, the CDR3 is TGTGCCAGCAGACCCCAGCAGGGAGGGGACTATGGCTACACCTTC. It specifies CASRPQQGGDYGYTF. The chain links TRBV7-2 to TRBJ1-2; possibly TRBD1 for D (5 bases). Trimming took off 6 bases at V and 3 bases at J, with 17 bases between the two ends. The germline CDR1 and CDR2 sequences are SGHTA and FQGNSA. The CDR3 runs 15 residues. The variable domain in full, completed from reference TRBV7-2 and TRBJ1-2, reads GAGVSQSPSNKVTEKGKDVELRCDPISGHTALYWYRQSLGQGLEFLIYFQGNSAPDKSGLPSDRFSAERTGGSVSTLTIQRTQQEDSAVYLCASRPQQGGDYGYTFGSGTRLTVV.